One and the same sample provided the 12 T cell receptor beta chains below, sequenced in a study of T-cell memory formation after mild COVID-19. Each CDR3 protein is one row after TCRdb ran MiXCR on the 5' RACE reads. The data hold 250,000 to 400,000 distinct CDR3 sequences, with roughly 13% observed a single time. Material for sequencing was PBMCs or a T cell subset sorted from them (not recorded which). These receptors were obtained from a man aged 18 to 35 who had mild COVID-19 (a few samples of this study predate the infection). Cell type and time point are not known.

The chain couples TRBV7-8 to TRBJ2-3; D unclear. The germline CDR1 and CDR2 sequences are SGHVS and FQNEAQ. The CDR3 covers 12 residues. Trimming took 5 bases from V and 5 from J, leaving 8 bases between them. For the CDR3, the DNA is TGTGCCAGCAGCCAAAACTTAGATACGCAGTATTTT. The encoded protein is CASSQNLDTQYF. Based on the CDR3 plus reference TRBV7-8 and TRBJ2-3, the full variable domain is GAGVSQSPRYKVAKRGQDVALRCDPISGHVSLFWYQQALGQGPEFLTYFQNEAQLDKSGLPSDRFFAERPEGSVSTLKIQRTQQEDSAVYLCASSQNLDTQYFGPGTRLTVL.

This clonotype came up a few times. The chain links TRBV9 to TRBJ2-3; 7 bases match TRBD2. Unmatched junction bases numbered 12, after V lost 4 bases and J lost 7 bases. The CDR3 has 15 residues. Germline CDR1 is SGDLS and CDR2 is YYNGEE. As DNA, the CDR3 is TGTGCCAGCAGCTTCGCAAGCGGGGCCCGGCATACGCAGTATTTT. This gives the protein CASSFASGARHTQYF.

The chain uses TRBV4-1 and TRBJ1-2, with 11 bases identical to TRBD1. Germline CDR1 MGHRA, CDR2 YSYEKL. This CDR3 contains 15 residues. V trimming: 4 bases; J trimming: 5 bases; junction bases outside the gene matches: 6. The CDR3 protein is CASSRVGQGAYGYTF. DNA for the CDR3: TGCGCCAGCAGCCGGGTCGGACAGGGGGCGTATGGCTACACCTTC.

The genes are TRBV7-9 and TRBJ1-2; tentatively, D is TRBD1 (6 bases). The CDR3 is 15 residues long. V lost 1 base to trimming and J lost 3 bases, with 12 bases between them. CDR1 is SEHNR and CDR2 is FQNEAQ in the germline V gene (reference sequence). DNA of the CDR3: TGTGCCAGCAGCTTAGGGACAGTTCAACACTATGGCTACACCTTC. Its protein product is CASSLGTVQHYGYTF.

This clonotype was counted only a few times. This chain joins TRBV7-9 and TRBJ2-3; D is undetermined. The CDR3 extends over 15 amino acids. CDR1 is SEHNR and CDR2 is FQNEAQ in the germline V gene (reference sequence). V shed 1 base and J shed 4 bases, with 12 bases lying between them. The CDR3, as DNA: TGTGCCAGCAGCTTAGGGGTCCAGGCCTCAGATACGCAGTATTTT. Translation: CASSLGVQASDTQYF. Using reference TRBV7-9 and TRBJ2-3 for the parts outside the CDR3, the full variable domain is DTGVSQNPRHKITKRGQNVTFRCDPISEHNRLYWYRQTLGQGPEFLTYFQNEAQLEKSRLLSDRFSAERPKGSFSTLEIQRTEQGDSAMYLCASSLGVQASDTQYFGPGTRLTVL.

The genes are TRBV10-3 and TRBJ1-3; no firm D call. Germline V gene lookup returns CDR1 ENHRY and CDR2 SYGVKD. The CDR3 is 14 amino acids. The ends were cut back, 4 bases at V and 4 bases at J, with 11 bases in the middle. The CDR3 bases are TGTGCCATCAGTGTCCGCGCTGCCGGAAACACCATATATTTT. It yields the protein CAISVRAAGNTIYF.

The chain is built from TRBV29-1 and TRBJ1-2, with TRBD1 as a possible D gene (5 bases). Germline V lookup: CDR1 SQVTM, CDR2 ANQGSEA. The CDR3 is 14 amino acids. The V end lost 0 bases, the J end lost 2 bases, and 10 bases lay between the germline ends. CDR3 region: CSVEDKGRNYGYTF. The CDR3 DNA sequence: TGCAGCGTTGAAGATAAGGGACGGAACTATGGCTACACCTTC.

This clonotype was detected a few times. The V call is TRBV20-1, the J call TRBJ2-5, with D unresolved. Germline V gene data show CDR1 as DFQATT and CDR2 as SNEGSKA (reference sequence). V lost 1 base to trimming and J lost 1 base, with 4 bases between them. This CDR3 spans 12 amino acids. The CDR3 here is CSARGIQETQYF. CDR3 bases: TGCAGTGCTAGAGGCATCCAAGAGACCCAGTACTTC.

This clonotype has more than one count but fewer than ten. The gene calls are TRBV12-3 or TRBV12-4 and TRBJ2-3; D is possibly TRBD1 (5 bases). The V gene lost 7 bases and the J gene lost 4 bases, with 15 bases spanning the gap. The CDR3 spans 14 residues. CDR3 DNA sequence: TGTGCCAGCATGGGGCCCGTTGCCCCAGATACGCAGTATTTT. Its protein is CASMGPVAPDTQYF.

This clonotype occurred a few times. CDR3 residues: CASSPDRNNQPQHF. CDR3 nucleotides: TGTGCCAGCAGCCCGGACAGAAACAATCAGCCCCAGCATTTT. V is TRBV12-3 or TRBV12-4 and J is TRBJ1-5; D is possibly TRBD1 (6 bases). The CDR3 consists of 14 residues. The V gene lost 6 bases and the J gene lost 3 bases, with 12 bases spanning the gap.

The chain combines TRBV14 with TRBJ2-1; no clear D. The CDR3 has 16 amino acids. CDR1 and CDR2 from the germline V gene are SGHDN and FVKESK. V lost 0 bases and J lost 7, with 16 bases in between. This chain's CDR3 is CASSQDPRRPENEQFF. CDR3 sequence (DNA): TGTGCCAGCAGCCAAGATCCCAGACGCCCCGAAAATGAGCAGTTCTTC.

The chain combines TRBV2 with TRBJ1-5, with D possibly matching TRBD1 (6 bases). The ends were cut back, 7 bases at V and 0 bases at J, with 13 bases in the middle. The CDR3 length is 15 residues. From germline, CDR1 is SNHLY and CDR2 FYNNEI. The CDR3 reads CASTRGQNSNQPQHF. CDR3 nucleotide sequence: TGTGCCAGCACTAGAGGACAGAATAGCAATCAGCCCCAGCATTTT.